This section outlines one TCR beta chain sequence together with its context. Its target is not known. This specimen belongs to a study of T cell responses to AZD1222 COVID-19 vaccine. Whole-study results and caveats: Seropositive at baseline were only a handful of AZD1222 recipients. It was only after the peak T cell response that any repertoires were sampled.

Sequencing used immunoSEQ multiplex PCR; TCRdb keeps in-frame clones, though not all of them. The repertoire holds about 76,000 clones, about 88% seen once, with roughly 10% in the top ten. This CDR3 has 15 residues. Germline CDR1 and CDR2: MNHNY and SVGAGI (reference sequence). With V trimmed by 6 bases and J by 3 bases, 7 bases remained unmatched. The sequencing used peripheral blood, collected on day 0 of AZD1222 vaccination. The rearrangement uses TRBV6-6 and TRBJ1-3, with 8 bases fitting TRBD1. The TCR originated in an adult in good health. In DNA form, the CDR3 reads TGTGCCAGCAGCTCTACAGGACAGGGTGGAAACACCATATATTTT. Translation: CASSSTGQGGNTIYF.